This T cell receptor beta chain comes out of a study of response to subunit inactivated influenza vaccine. Findings and caveats of the study: Seasonal influenza vaccination, on each occasion, was suggested by the authors to recruit few new T cells.

TCRdb re-analysed the RT-PCR reads in MiXCR, keeping a single row per CDR3 protein. The sample contains a few hundred thousand distinct CDR3 sequences, about 7.2% of which appear only once. This CDR3 has 15 residues. The V gene's germline CDR1 is SGHRS and CDR2 YFSETQ. The V segment lost 1 base and the J segment 5 bases; nucleotides outside the gene matches: 6. This clonotype was counted between two and nine times. What it binds is unknown. The material sequenced was PBMCs from blood, taken roughly 24 months after vaccination. V gene TRBV5-1 combines with J gene TRBJ2-3, with 8 bases identical to TRBD2. The sequence was collected from a man between 50 and 69 years old who received an inactivated influenza vaccine. CDR3 bases: TGCGCCAGCAGCTTGTCGGGGGGGCAGAGAGATACGCAGTATTTT. It specifies CASSLSGGQRDTQYF. Full variable domain (missing parts from reference TRBV5-1 and TRBJ2-3): KAGVTQTPRYLIKTRGQQVTLSCSPISGHRSVSWYQQTPGQGLQFLFEYFSETQRNKGNFPGRFSGRQFSNSRSEMNVSTLELGDSALYLCASSLSGGQRDTQYFGPGTRLTVL.